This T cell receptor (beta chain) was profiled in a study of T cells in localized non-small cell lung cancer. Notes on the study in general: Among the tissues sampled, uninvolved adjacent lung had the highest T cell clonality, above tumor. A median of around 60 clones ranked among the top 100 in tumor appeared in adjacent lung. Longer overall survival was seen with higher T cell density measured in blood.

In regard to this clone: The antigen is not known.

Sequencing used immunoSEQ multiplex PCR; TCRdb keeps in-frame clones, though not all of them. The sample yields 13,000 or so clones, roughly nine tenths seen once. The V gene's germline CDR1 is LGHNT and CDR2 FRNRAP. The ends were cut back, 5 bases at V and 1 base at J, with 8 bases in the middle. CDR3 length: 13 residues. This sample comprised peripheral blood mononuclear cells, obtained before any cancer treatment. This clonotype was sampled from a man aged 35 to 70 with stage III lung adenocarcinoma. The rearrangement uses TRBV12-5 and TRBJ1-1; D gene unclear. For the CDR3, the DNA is TGTGCTAGTGGTCAACAACAGAACACTGAAGCTTTCTTT. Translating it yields CASGQQQNTEAFF.